The clone carrying this T cell receptor beta chain was found a few times. No antigen is known for it. Construction of the TCRbeta library involved unique molecular identifiers. TCRdb analysed the PCR reads with MiXCR anew, one entry per CDR3 protein. Among 600,000 to 800,000 distinct CDR3 sequences listed, roughly 14% were seen once. This sample stems from a study of T-cell reconstitution after alpha-beta-depleted transplantation in children. Study findings and constraints: T-cell counts and diversity at one year post-transplant came mainly from newly produced T cells.

This CDR3 has 14 amino acids. CDR1 and CDR2 from the germline V gene are SQVTM and ANQGSEA. Trimming at V came to 7 bases and at J to 9 bases, leaving 7 bases not matched to a gene. This chain links TRBV29-1 with TRBJ2-1, with 15 bases lining up with TRBD2. This specimen was PBMCs, taken before TCRalphabeta/CD19-depleted stem cell transplant. This clonotype originated in a girl aged 2 to 10 with congenital amegakaryocytic thrombocytopenia, due to receive a stem cell transplant. The CDR3 DNA follows: TGCAGCGGCGCCGGGACTAGCGGGAGGAGTGAGCAGTTCTTC. Protein: CSGAGTSGRSEQFF.